This T cell receptor beta chain was recovered during a study of cytomegalovirus exposure and HLA in healthy donors. General observations from the study: Associated with HLA alleles at 0.05 false discovery rate in a later analysis were around 15,000 TCR beta sequences.

In the PCR, 60 Vbeta and 13 Jbeta primers were used. Repertoires were generated with immunoSEQ multiplex PCR, while TCRdb's copy carries only in-frame clones and drops some. The sample shows about 160,000 clones, 70% to 85% of them seen only once. Looked up from germline, CDR1 is MRHNA and CDR2 is SNTAGT. CDR3 size: 15 residues. The V segment lost 4 bases and the J segment 4 bases; nucleotides outside the gene matches: 9. About this clone: The antigen remains unidentified.

This TCR came from a man in his fifties in good health and CMV-seropositive. Input material: PBMCs. The J gene is TRBJ1-2, the V gene TRBV6-4; 7 positions agree with TRBD1. CDR3 in amino acids: CASSASTRQGYGYTF. CDR3 DNA: TGTGCCAGCAGTGCCAGTACCCGACAGGGCTATGGCTACACCTTC.